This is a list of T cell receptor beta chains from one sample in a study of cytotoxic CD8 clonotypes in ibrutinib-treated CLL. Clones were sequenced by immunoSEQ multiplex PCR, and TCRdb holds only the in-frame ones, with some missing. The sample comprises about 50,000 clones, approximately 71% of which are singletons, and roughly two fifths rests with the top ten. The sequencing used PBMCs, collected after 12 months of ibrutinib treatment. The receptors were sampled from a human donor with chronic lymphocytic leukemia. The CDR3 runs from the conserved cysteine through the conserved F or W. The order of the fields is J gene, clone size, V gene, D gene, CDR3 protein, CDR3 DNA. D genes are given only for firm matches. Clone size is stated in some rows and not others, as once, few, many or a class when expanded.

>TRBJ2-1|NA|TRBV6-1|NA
CASSELSPRGQFF
TGTGCCAGCAGTGAATTGTCTCCCCGAGGGCAGTTCTTC
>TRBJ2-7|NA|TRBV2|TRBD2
CASGSGGAWSYEQYF
TGTGCCAGCGGTAGCGGGGGAGCATGGTCCTACGAGCAGTACTTC
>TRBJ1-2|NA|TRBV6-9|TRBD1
CASSYSETGGNGYTF
TGTGCCAGCAGTTACTCAGAAACAGGGGGCAACGGCTACACCTTC
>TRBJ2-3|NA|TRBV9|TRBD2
CASSVGASGRIMNTQYF
TGTGCCAGCAGCGTAGGAGCTAGCGGGAGGATTATGAATACGCAGTATTTT
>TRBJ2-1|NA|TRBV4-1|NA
CASSQVDLVSYSEQFF
TGCGCCAGCAGCCAAGTTGACCTAGTCTCCTACAGTGAGCAGTTCTTC
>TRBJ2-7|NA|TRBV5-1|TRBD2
CASSLGLAALYEQYF
TGCGCCAGCAGTCTGGGACTAGCGGCTTTGTACGAGCAGTACTTC
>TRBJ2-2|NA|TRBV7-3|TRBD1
CASSPQTGSTGELFF
TGTGCCAGCAGCCCACAGACAGGGAGCACCGGGGAGCTGTTTTTT
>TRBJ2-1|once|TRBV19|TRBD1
CASSQQGAAEQFF
TGTGCCAGTAGCCAACAGGGGGCTGCTGAGCAGTTCTTC
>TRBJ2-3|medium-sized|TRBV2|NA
CASPHTDTQYF
TGTGCCAGCCCTCACACAGATACGCAGTATTTT
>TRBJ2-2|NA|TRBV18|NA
CASSPRVLGAGNTGELFF
TGTGCCAGCTCACCACGGGTTCTGGGGGCAGGGAACACCGGGGAGCTGTTTTTT
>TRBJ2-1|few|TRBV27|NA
CASSLDTLGGNEQFF
TGTGCCAGCAGTTTAGACACACTGGGGGGCAATGAGCAGTTCTTC
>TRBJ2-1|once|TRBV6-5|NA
CASSFTPGPGHEQFF
TGTGCCAGCAGTTTTACCCCGGGCCCCGGGCATGAGCAGTTCTTC
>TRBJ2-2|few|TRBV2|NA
CASSVRTAYNGELFF
TGTGCCAGCAGTGTTCGGACCGCGTATAACGGGGAGCTGTTTTTT
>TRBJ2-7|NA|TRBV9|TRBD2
CASSVAGSSGKNEQYF
TGTGCCAGCAGCGTAGCTGGGTCTAGCGGGAAAAACGAGCAGTACTTC
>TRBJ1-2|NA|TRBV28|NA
CASSSQGGFYGYTF
TGTGCCAGCAGTTCTCAAGGGGGATTCTATGGCTACACCTTC
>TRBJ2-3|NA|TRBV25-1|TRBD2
CASGLAGVTDTQYF
TGTGCCAGCGGACTAGCGGGAGTCACAGATACGCAGTATTTT
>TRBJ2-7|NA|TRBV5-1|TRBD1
CASSFSPGQGLYEQYF
TGCGCCAGCAGCTTTTCTCCGGGACAGGGCCTCTACGAGCAGTACTTC
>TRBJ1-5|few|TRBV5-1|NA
CASSFSGGSNQPQHF
TGCGCCAGCAGCTTTTCAGGTGGTAGCAATCAGCCCCAGCATTTT
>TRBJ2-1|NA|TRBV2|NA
CASCRDRSYNEQFF
TGTGCCAGCTGTCGAGACAGGTCCTACAATGAGCAGTTCTTC
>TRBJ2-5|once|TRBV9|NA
CASSVGGGETQYF
TGTGCCAGCAGCGTAGGCGGAGGGGAGACCCAGTACTTC
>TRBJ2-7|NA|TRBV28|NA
CASSHGGAGGLYEQYF
TGTGCCAGCAGCCACGGGGGGGCAGGGGGCCTCTACGAGCAGTACTTC
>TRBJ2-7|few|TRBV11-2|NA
CASLVAGPLRAVYF
TGTGCCAGCTTGGTGGCAGGTCCACTACGAGCAGTGTACTTC
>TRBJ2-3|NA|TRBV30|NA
CAWSPGIVGSTDTQYF
TGTGCCTGGAGCCCTGGTATAGTCGGGAGCACAGATACGCAGTATTTT
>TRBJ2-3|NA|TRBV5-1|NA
CASSPLMGTDTQYF
TGCGCCAGCAGCCCTTTAATGGGCACAGATACGCAGTATTTT
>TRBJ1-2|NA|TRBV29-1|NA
CSVQPPGHAGGYTF
TGCAGCGTCCAACCACCGGGTCATGCGGGGGGCTACACCTTC
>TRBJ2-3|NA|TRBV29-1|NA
CSVNLATDTQYF
TGCAGCGTTAACCTTGCCACAGATACGCAGTATTTT
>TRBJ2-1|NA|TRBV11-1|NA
CASSLRPPNEQFF
TGTGCCAGCAGCTTACGCCCGCCCAATGAGCAGTTCTTC
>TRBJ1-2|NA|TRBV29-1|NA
CSVDVERKGGYTF
TGCAGCGTTGATGTAGAAAGGAAGGGTGGCTACACCTTC
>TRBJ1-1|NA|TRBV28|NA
CASSPFDTEAFF
TGTGCCAGCAGTCCCTTTGACACTGAAGCTTTCTTT
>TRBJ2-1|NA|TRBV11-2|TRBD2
CATASGYNEQFF
TGTGCCACCGCTAGCGGCTACAATGAGCAGTTCTTC
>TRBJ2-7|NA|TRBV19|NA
CASSIGKSYEQYF
TGTGCCAGTAGTATCGGGAAGTCCTACGAGCAGTACTTC
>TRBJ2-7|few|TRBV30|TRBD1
CAWSNPGTGVYEQYF
TGTGCCTGGAGTAATCCCGGGACAGGGGTGTACGAGCAGTACTTC
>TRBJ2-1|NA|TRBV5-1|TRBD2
CASSPSGRGPYNEQFF
TGCGCCAGCAGCCCGAGCGGGAGGGGCCCCTACAATGAGCAGTTCTTC
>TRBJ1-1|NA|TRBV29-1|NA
CSVEDWGSTEAFF
TGCAGCGTTGAAGATTGGGGGTCCACTGAAGCTTTCTTT
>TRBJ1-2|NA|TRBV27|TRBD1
CASSLSRDSYGYTF
TGTGCCAGCAGTTTATCCCGGGACAGCTATGGCTACACCTTC
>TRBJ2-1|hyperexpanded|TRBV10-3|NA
CAIGGDEQFF
TGTGCCATCGGGGGCGATGAGCAGTTCTTC
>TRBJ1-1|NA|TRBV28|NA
CASSYEVGKTLNTEAFF
TGTGCCAGCAGCTATGAAGTGGGGAAGACACTGAACACTGAAGCTTTCTTT
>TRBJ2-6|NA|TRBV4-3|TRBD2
CASSQLAGDSGANVLTF
TGCGCCAGCAGCCAACTAGCGGGGGACTCTGGGGCCAACGTCCTGACTTTC
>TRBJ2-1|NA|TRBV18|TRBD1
CASSPYLLGTGAGNEQFF
TGTGCCAGCTCACCATATCTCCTCGGGACAGGGGCGGGGAATGAGCAGTTCTTC
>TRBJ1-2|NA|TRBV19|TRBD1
CASSIRQGDGYTF
TGTGCCAGTAGTATCCGACAGGGGGATGGCTACACCTTC
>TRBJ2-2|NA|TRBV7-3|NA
CASSLYPTLFTGELFF
TGTGCCAGCAGCTTATACCCCACCCTTTTCACCGGGGAGCTGTTTTTT
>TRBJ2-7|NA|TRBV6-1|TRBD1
CASSEDRGLGEQYF
TGTGCCAGCAGTGAAGACAGGGGATTGGGAGAGCAGTACTTC
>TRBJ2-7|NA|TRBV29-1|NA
CSVLSGASYEQYF
TGCAGCGTTTTGTCAGGGGCCTCCTACGAGCAGTACTTC
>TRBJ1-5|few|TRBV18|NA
CASSLPGGGQPQHF
TGTGCCAGCTCACTACCAGGCGGAGGTCAGCCCCAGCATTTT
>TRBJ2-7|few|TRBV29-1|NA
CSVAGGQLTYEQYF
TGCAGCGTTGCGGGGGGACAGTTAACCTACGAGCAGTACTTC
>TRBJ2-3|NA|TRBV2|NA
CASNGDSLGDTQYF
TGTGCCAGCAATGGGGACTCCCTCGGAGATACGCAGTATTTT
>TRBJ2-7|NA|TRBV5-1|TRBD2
CASSLGLAGTHGWEQYF
TGCGCCAGCAGCTTGGGACTAGCGGGAACCCACGGTTGGGAGCAGTACTTC
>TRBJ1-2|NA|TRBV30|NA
CATGQGTFYGYTF
TGTGCTACGGGGCAGGGGACTTTCTATGGCTACACCTTC
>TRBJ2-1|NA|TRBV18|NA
CASSPSGGTAGHNEQFF
TGTGCCAGCTCACCCTCGGGGGGGACAGCCGGTCACAATGAGCAGTTCTTC
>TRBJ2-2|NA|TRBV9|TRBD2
CASSTTSGSSGTGELFF
TGTGCCAGCAGCACCACTAGCGGGAGCTCTGGCACCGGGGAGCTGTTTTTT
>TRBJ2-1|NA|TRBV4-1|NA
CASSPVVPLVGASFNEQFF
TGCGCCAGCAGCCCTGTAGTGCCACTAGTCGGGGCAAGTTTCAATGAGCAGTTCTTC
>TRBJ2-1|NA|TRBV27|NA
CASSPERSGYNEQFF
TGTGCCAGCAGTCCCGAGCGGAGCGGGTACAATGAGCAGTTCTTC
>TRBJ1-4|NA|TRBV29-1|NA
CSVGHRANEKLFF
TGCAGCGTTGGACACAGGGCTAATGAAAAACTGTTTTTT
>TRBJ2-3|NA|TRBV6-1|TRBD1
CASSLTGGADTQYF
TGTGCCAGCAGTCTGACAGGGGGCGCAGATACGCAGTATTTT
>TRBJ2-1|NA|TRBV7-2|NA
CASSLARGSYNEQFF
TGTGCCAGCAGCTTAGCGCGGGGCTCCTACAATGAGCAGTTCTTC